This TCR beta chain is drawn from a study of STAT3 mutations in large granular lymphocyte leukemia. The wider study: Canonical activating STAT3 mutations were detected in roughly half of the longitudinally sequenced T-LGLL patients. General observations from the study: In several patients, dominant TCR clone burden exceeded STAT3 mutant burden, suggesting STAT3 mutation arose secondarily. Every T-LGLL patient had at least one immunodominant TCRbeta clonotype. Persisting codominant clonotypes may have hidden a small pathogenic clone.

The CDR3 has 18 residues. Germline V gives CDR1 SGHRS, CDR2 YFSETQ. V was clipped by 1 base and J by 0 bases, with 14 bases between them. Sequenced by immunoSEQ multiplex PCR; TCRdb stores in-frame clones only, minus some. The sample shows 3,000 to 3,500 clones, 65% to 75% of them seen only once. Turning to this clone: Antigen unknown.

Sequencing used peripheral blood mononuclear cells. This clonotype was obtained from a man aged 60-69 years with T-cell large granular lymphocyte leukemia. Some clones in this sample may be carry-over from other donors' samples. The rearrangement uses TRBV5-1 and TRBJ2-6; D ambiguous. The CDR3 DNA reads TGCGCCAGCAGCTTGCAGCCAGAAACCTACTCTGGGGCCAACGTCCTGACTTTC. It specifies CASSLQPETYSGANVLTF.